Listed below are T cell receptor beta chains from one sample, sequenced in a study of shared clonotypes between healthy human individuals. The protocol was immunoSEQ multiplex PCR, while the TCRdb copy is restricted to in-frame clones and leaves out a portion. The sample lists some 2,400,000 clones; 90% to 97% were seen once. The sequencing input was naive CD4+ T cells sorted from blood. The receptors were gathered from a man aged 18 to 30 in good health. CDR3s leave out the opening cysteine and the closing phenylalanine or tryptophan. The listing skips clone size in some rows; elsewhere it reads once, few, many or a size class.

clone_size,v_call,cdr3_aa
once,TRBV2,ASSVLGTGQETQY
-,TRBV5-1,ASSLRTSGTYYNEQF
-,TRBV4-3,ASSQAGLRDEQY
-,TRBV2,ASRGVAETQY
-,TRBV5-1,ASSLQVNYGYT
-,TRBV30,AWSAANQLQH
-,TRBV28,ASSILQGGNEKLF
-,TRBV4-1,ASSASGPTDTQY
-,TRBV9,ASSARGANTGELF
-,TRBV30,AWETGSIGNSPLH
-,TRBV6-6,ASSYSKSYEQY
-,TRBV5-1,ASSSGSQITGELF
-,TRBV7-8,ASSSQTGLAGNNEQF
-,TRBV28,ASRKGGGDYGYT
-,TRBV5-6,ASSYGTISYNEQF
-,TRBV4-1,ASSQGLAGGTTTDTQY
-,TRBV9,ASSVAAGPYNEQF
-,TRBV5-1,ASSLELAGSEQF
once,TRBV19,ATAGGGWHEKLF
once,TRBV9,ASTPLVDFNTEAF
-,TRBV5-1,ASSLEGRLYEQY
once,TRBV10-3,AISGPPRSTDTQY
-,TRBV5-1,ASSSGLNDQPQH
-,TRBV4-3,ASSQGDRGRTGELF
-,TRBV7-6,ASSLVKDKTYEQY
-,TRBV18,ASSPNSAGMYTEAF
-,TRBV19,ASSPDRDNSPLH
few,TRBV19,ASSVFGIQY
once,TRBV4-3,ASSQDRTGKETQY
-,TRBV7-9,ASSSRTSGTGELF
-,TRBV18,ASSPGRGTYNEQF
-,TRBV11-2,ASSLVSGSGNTIY
-,TRBV5-1,ASRFGGQHTGELF
-,TRBV4-3,ASSQGSKQGPYNEQF
-,TRBV5-5,ASSRRTGEYAEAF
-,TRBV10-3,AISESWAWTGISYEQY
-,TRBV10-1,ASSEPMGLAGGPILYNEQF
-,TRBV30,ASHWTGGFPGQY
-,TRBV19,ASSKTGTGFAGELF
-,TRBV11-2,ASSSSGGNSPLH
-,TRBV18,ASSPRQEATNEKLF
once,TRBV10-1,ASSEGGAGPYNEQF
-,TRBV27,ASSTRTVNEQF
-,TRBV28,ASSLIPRQGSEKLF
-,TRBV6-5,ASSYHGTGPQETQY
once,TRBV28,ASTRQPNSYEQY
-,TRBV5-4,ASSRGLAGETQY
-,TRBV6-5,ASTKQAGVGEQY
-,TRBV27,ASSPRGWTVVYEQY
-,TRBV10-3,ATTSGTPEKLF
-,TRBV5-4,ASSSGSGSTDTQY
-,TRBV28,ASSRDRGSYEQY
-,TRBV7-9,ASSLVRETQY
-,TRBV7-6,ASSPTSTYEQY
-,TRBV7-9,ASSSPSNEQF